This T cell receptor (beta chain) was sequenced in a study of regulatory T cells in long-lasting Graves disease. The sample's time point: newly diagnosed GD, antithyroid drugs for less than 3 months. Preparation of the TCR library used RNA extracted from PBMCs. Investigators prepared the TCR beta libraries by applying iRepertoire HTBI primers and Arm-PCR of CDR3 regions. Via MiXCR, TCRdb re-called the multiplex PCR reads, giving one row per CDR3 protein. The sample includes around 480,000 distinct CDR3 sequences, about 16% of them seen just once. The sample holds many counts of this clonotype. The same specimen was also included in a second study, on T cells in Graves' hyperthyroidism and ophthalmopathy.

The sample in question was peripheral blood mononuclear cells (PBMCs), obtained at new diagnosis, from a patient treated with antithyroid drugs. This TCR was sampled from a woman aged 40 to 65 with Graves disease.

The CDR3 DNA reads as TGTGCCAGCAGAATTCAGGGGCTCACTGAAGCTTTCTTT. Protein product: CASRIQGLTEAFF. V gene TRBV2 combines with J gene TRBJ1-1, with TRBD1 as a possible D gene (6 bases). Trimming took off 6 bases at V and 4 bases at J, with 12 bases between the two ends. The CDR3 sequence is 13 residues long. Germline values: CDR1 SNHLY, CDR2 FYNNEI.